Below are 29 T cell receptor beta chains sequenced from a single sample in a study of T cells in Graves' hyperthyroidism and ophthalmopathy. Amplified TCR beta CDR3 regions derived from RNA transcripts. First-round RT-PCR with HTBI primers amplified the TCR CDR3 region. TCRdb fed the multiplex PCR reads into MiXCR, producing one record per CDR3 protein. The sample shows more than 50,000 distinct CDR3 sequences, approximately 57% of them seen only once. The sample was blood. The source is a woman aged 55-70 years with Graves' ophthalmopathy.

The V call is TRBV20-1, the J call TRBJ2-3; 12 nucleotides line up with TRBD2. The germline CDR1 and CDR2 sequences are DFQATT and SNEGSKA (reference sequence). The CDR3 consists of 16 residues. The ends lost 3 bases at V and 0 bases at J; junction bases unmatched: 4. CDR3: CSARTSGGRSTDTQYF. For the CDR3, the DNA is TGCAGTGCTAGGACTAGCGGGGGCCGAAGCACAGATACGCAGTATTTT.

This clonotype has ten or more counts. Possible read error: a much larger clone is one base away. This rearrangement joins TRBV4-2 to TRBJ2-7; D might be TRBD2 (6 bases). This CDR3 has 16 amino acids. In germline, CDR1 is LGHNA, CDR2 YNFKEQ. Trimming removed 0 bases from V and 2 bases from J, with 14 bases in between. CDR3 residues: CASSQDRRGGAYEQYF. CDR3 bases: TGTGCCAGCAGCCAAGATCGAAGGGGAGGAGCCTACGAGCAGTACTTC.

This clonotype was counted many times. The genes are TRBV11-2 and TRBJ2-3, with D possibly being TRBD2 (6 bases). V lost 3 bases to trimming and J lost 2 bases, with 9 bases between them. Germline CDR1 is SGHAT and CDR2 is FQNNGV. CDR3 length: 14 amino acids. The CDR3 spells CASSFTRDTDTQYF. The CDR3 coding sequence is TGTGCCAGCAGCTTCACGCGGGACACAGATACGCAGTATTTT.

In this sample, this clonotype turned up many times. A much larger clone is a single base away; this may be a read error. The rearrangement joins TRBV4-3 to TRBJ1-2, with D possibly being TRBD1 (5 bases). This CDR3 has 14 amino acids. Deletions cut 0 bases from V and 6 bases from J, with 11 bases between. Germline-derived CDR1 and CDR2 are LGHNA and YSLEER. The CDR3 spells CASSQDAGVHGYTF. The CDR3 nucleotides read TGCGCCAGCAGCCAAGATGCGGGGGTCCATGGCTACACCTTC.

This clonotype was counted at least ten times. The CDR3 DNA reads as TGCGCCAGCAGCCCATACAGGGGCTCTCAGCCCCAGCATTTT. Translation gives CASSPYRGSQPQHF. The V and J genes are TRBV4-1 and TRBJ1-5; 7 bases agree with TRBD1. Trimming at V came to 4 bases and at J to 6 bases, leaving 6 bases not matched to a gene. Germline V gene data show CDR1 as MGHRA and CDR2 as YSYEKL. This CDR3 spans 14 amino acids.

V gene TRBV20-1 combines with J gene TRBJ2-2; D remains ambiguous. V was pared by 0 bases and J by 8 bases, with 7 bases between. Germline CDR1 DFQATT, CDR2 SNEGSKA (reference sequence). This CDR3 spans 12 amino acids. The CDR3 region is CSAREVTGELFF. The CDR3 DNA reads as TGCAGTGCTAGAGAGGTGACAGGGGAGCTGTTTTTT.

This clonotype has at least ten counts. The chain joins TRBV18 to TRBJ1-1; D is uncertain. V was pared by 4 bases and J by 0 bases, with 6 bases between. This CDR3 is built from 13 residues. Germline V gene data show CDR1 as KGHSH and CDR2 as LQKENI. Written as DNA, the CDR3 is TGTGCCAGCTCACTTAGTATGAACACTGAAGCTTTCTTT. This sequence encodes CASSLSMNTEAFF.

The chain carries TRBV7-2 and TRBJ1-2; D perhaps matches TRBD1 (5 bases). Germline assignment: CDR1 SGHTA and CDR2 FQGNSA. The CDR3 consists of 16 residues. Trimming removed 5 bases at V and 4 bases at J, with 20 bases between. The CDR3 sequence: CASSIGTDFPRYGYTF. CDR3 nucleotide sequence: TGTGCCAGCAGCATAGGGACGGACTTCCCTCGCTATGGCTACACCTTC.

The chain couples TRBV19 to TRBJ1-2; D unclear. With 11 bases removed from V and 6 bases from J, the gap between germline ends came to 31 bases. The germline V gene encodes CDR1 LNHDA and CDR2 SQIVND (reference sequence). The CDR3 runs 17 residues. Here the CDR3 reads CAGVNLRLAGGRNGYTF. The CDR3 bases are TGTGCCGGTGTAAACCTTAGACTAGCGGGAGGGAGAAATGGCTACACCTTC.

In this sample, this clonotype turned up many times. This chain uses TRBV7-9 with TRBJ2-5, with no clear D. Germline CDR1 SEHNR, CDR2 FQNEAQ (reference sequence). Trimming pared 0 bases from V and 5 bases from J, leaving 4 bases between. The CDR3 totals 12 residues. The CDR3 region is CASSLASETQYF. DNA for the CDR3: TGTGCCAGCAGCTTAGCGTCGGAGACCCAGTACTTC.

This clonotype was seen many times. The V gene is TRBV18, the J gene TRBJ1-2; 8 bases fit TRBD1. This CDR3 comprises 12 residues. J gave up 7 bases and V 8 bases, and 6 bases lay outside the gene matches. The germline V gene encodes CDR1 KGHSH and CDR2 LQKENI. CDR3 DNA: TGTGCCAGCCGTGGGCAGGGGGCTGGCTACACCTTC. Translating it yields CASRGQGAGYTF.

This clonotype turned up a few times. A much larger clone lies a single base off, so this may be a read error. The chain uses TRBV11-2 and TRBJ2-3, with D unclear. Per the germline V gene, CDR1 is SGHAT and CDR2 is FQNNGV. CDR3 size: 12 residues. CDR3 nucleotides: TGTGCCAGCGGCTTTCTCGGTGGTACGCAGTATTTT. Its translation: CASGFLGGTQYF.

The chain has TRBV29-1 and TRBJ2-3; no definite D call. Trimming took off 4 bases at V and 1 base at J, with 15 bases between the two ends. CDR1 is SQVTM and CDR2 is ANQGSEA in the germline V gene. The CDR3 spans 15 residues. The CDR3 is CSVVGCQNCTDTQYF. The CDR3 DNA sequence: TGCAGCGTTGTGGGGTGTCAGAATTGCACAGATACGCAGTATTTT.

This clonotype has at least ten counts. The rearrangement links TRBV20-1 to TRBJ1-5; no clear D gene. The V gene's germline CDR1 is DFQATT and CDR2 SNEGSKA (reference sequence). The CDR3 is 14 residues long. V was pared by 3 bases and J by 3 bases, with 12 bases between. The CDR3 region has the DNA TGCAGTGCTAGGGCCGGAGGTAACAATCAGCCCCAGCATTTT. This translates into CSARAGGNNQPQHF.

This clonotype was found a few times. One junction end does not reproduce the germline sequence, and a read error may be involved. The chain combines TRBV4-1 with TRBJ1-6, with a tentative D call TRBD1 (5 bases). The CDR3 extends over 13 amino acids. The germline CDR1 and CDR2 sequences are MGHRA and YSYEKL. The chain's CDR3 is CASSQGVGSPLHF. The DNA of the CDR3 is TGCGCTAGCAGCCAGGGCGTAGGATCACCCCTCCACTTT.

This clonotype was counted ten times or more. The genes are TRBV19 and TRBJ2-2; D may correspond to TRBD1 or TRBD2 (6 bases each). Trimming cost V 9 bases and J 4 bases, with 18 bases left between them. The CDR3 is 15 amino acids. Germline V gene lookup returns CDR1 LNHDA and CDR2 SQIVND (reference sequence). The CDR3 region is CASSKGGTGTGELFF. In nucleotides, the CDR3 is TGTGCCAGCTCCAAGGGGGGCACCGGCACCGGGGAGCTGTTTTTT.

There are many counts of this clonotype. V usage is TRBV14 and J usage is TRBJ2-3; 7 bases are a match to TRBD2. The CDR3 loop spans 16 amino acids. Losses at the gene ends were 6 bases for V and 0 bases for J; bases not matched to a gene: 9. The germline V gene has CDR1 SGHDN and CDR2 FVKESK. The CDR3 loop is CASSQTSFISTDTQYF. CDR3 coding DNA: TGTGCCAGCAGTCAGACTAGCTTCATAAGCACAGATACGCAGTATTTT.

There are many counts of this clonotype. The J gene is TRBJ2-2, the V gene TRBV5-5, with TRBD1 identical over 7 bases. Germline values: CDR1 SGHKS, CDR2 YYEKEE (reference sequence). Trimming cost V 6 bases and J 5 bases; bases outside gene matches: 7. The CDR3 covers 14 residues. This chain's CDR3 is CASTGQVETGELFF. CDR3 coding DNA: TGTGCCAGCACCGGACAGGTTGAGACCGGGGAGCTGTTTTTT. Full variable domain (outside the CDR3, taken from reference TRBV5-5 and TRBJ2-2): DAGVTQSPTHLIKTRGQQVTLRCSPISGHKSVSWYQQVLGQGPQFIFQYYEKEERGRGNFPDRFSARQFPNYSSELNVNALLLGDSALYLCASTGQVETGELFFGEGSRLTVL.

This clonotype turned up a few times. CDR3 region: CASSESASYNEQFF. The CDR3 DNA sequence: TGCGCCAGCAGTGAGTCGGCGTCATACAATGAGCAGTTCTTC. The chain couples TRBV10-1 to TRBJ2-1; D remains unclear. The V gene's germline CDR1 is WNHNN and CDR2 SYGVQD (reference sequence). The V end lost 0 bases, the J end lost 4 bases, and 7 bases lay between the germline ends. The CDR3 sequence is 14 residues long.

The chain combines TRBV4-2 with TRBJ2-3; 8 nucleotides agree with TRBD2. The CDR3 consists of 15 residues. From germline, CDR1 is LGHNA and CDR2 YNFKEQ. V gave up 4 bases and J gave up 6 bases; unmatched junction bases: 9. CDR3 in amino acids: CASSRTGGADDTQYF. In DNA, the CDR3 is TGTGCCAGCAGCCGGACCGGGGGGGCGGACGATACGCAGTATTTT.

This clonotype was detected only once. The DNA for the CDR3 is TGCAGTGCTAGTAGGCAGTACTTC. It yields the protein CSASRQYF. The chain has TRBV20-1 and TRBJ2-7; the D is unclear. The V and J ends lost 3 bases and 9 bases respectively, with 3 bases between them. The CDR3 runs to 8 residues. Germline V lookup: CDR1 DFQATT, CDR2 SNEGSKA (reference sequence).

The CDR3 reads CASSLGAGVSYEQYF. Here the CDR3 DNA reads TGCGCCAGCAGCTTGGGTGCAGGGGTGTCCTACGAGCAGTACTTC. The chain is built from TRBV5-1 and TRBJ2-7; perhaps TRBD1 as D (6 bases). Germline CDR1 is SGHRS and CDR2 is YFSETQ. The V gene lost 0 bases and the J gene lost 1 base, with 11 bases spanning the gap. The CDR3 runs 15 residues.

This chain uses TRBV24-1 with TRBJ2-3; TRBD1 matches 10 bases. There are 17 residues in the CDR3. V trimming: 1 base; J trimming: 1 base; junction bases outside the gene matches: 4. Germline V CDR1 and CDR2: KGHDR, SFDVKD. The CDR3 sequence is CATSDFPTGGGTDTQYF. The DNA for the CDR3 is TGTGCCACCAGTGATTTCCCGACAGGGGGCGGCACAGATACGCAGTATTTT.

This clonotype was counted only a few times. V is TRBV30 and J is TRBJ2-7; 9 bases are a match to TRBD1. From germline, CDR1 is GTSNPN and CDR2 SVGIG (reference sequence). The CDR3 loop spans 12 amino acids. V was pared by 4 bases and J by 3 bases, with 1 base of the junction left unmatched. CDR3 bases: TGTGCCTGGATGGGACAGGGCTACGAGCAGTACTTC. Translated, it gives CAWMGQGYEQYF.

This clonotype is labeled as medium-sized (0.01 to 0.1%). The J gene is TRBJ2-2, the V gene TRBV15; D uncertain. V dropped 3 bases and J dropped 5 bases, with 4 bases sitting between them. The CDR3 has 12 residues. Germline V gene sequence: CDR1 LNHNV, CDR2 YYDKDF (reference sequence). The CDR3 coding sequence is TGTGCCACCAGCAGGAGGACCGGGGAGCTGTTTTTT. It codes for CATSRRTGELFF.

In this sample, this clonotype turned up many times. The V gene is TRBV4-3, the J gene TRBJ1-5, with D unclear. The CDR3 loop spans 15 amino acids. Trimming shortened V by 0 bases and J by 4 bases, and 10 bases separated the two germline ends. Per germline, CDR1 LGHNA and CDR2 YSLEER. The CDR3 here is CASSQDFRGNQPQHF. The DNA for the CDR3 is TGCGCCAGCAGCCAAGATTTCCGGGGAAATCAGCCCCAGCATTTT.

The chain links TRBV19 to TRBJ2-2; D perhaps matches TRBD1 (6 bases). Germline loops: CDR1 LNHDA, CDR2 SQIVND (reference sequence). There are 13 residues in the CDR3. Trimming shortened V by 9 bases and J by 0 bases, and 8 bases separated the two germline ends. In nucleotides, the CDR3 is TGTGCCAGCACAGGGACGAACACCGGGGAGCTGTTTTTT. Translating it yields CASTGTNTGELFF. Together with reference TRBV19 and TRBJ2-2, the CDR3 gives the full variable domain: DGGITQSPKYLFRKEGQNVTLSCEQNLNHDAMYWYRQDPGQGLRLIYYSQIVNDFQKGDIAEGYSVSREKKESFPLTVTSAQKNPTAFYLCASTGTNTGELFFGEGSRLTVL.

The V and J genes are TRBV20-1 and TRBJ2-5; D assignment may be TRBD1 or TRBD2 (5 bases each). Trimming shortened V by 3 bases and J by 5 bases, and 10 bases separated the two germline ends. The V gene's germline CDR1 is DFQATT and CDR2 SNEGSKA (reference sequence). The CDR3 runs 12 residues. CDR3 amino acids: CSARGVMETQYF. CDR3 DNA sequence: TGCAGTGCTAGGGGGGTTATGGAGACCCAGTACTTC.

At least ten counts were recorded for this clonotype. This chain connects TRBV7-9 to TRBJ2-1, with 8 bases lining up with TRBD1. Trimming at V came to 2 bases and at J to 9 bases, leaving 6 bases not matched to a gene. The germline V gene has CDR1 SEHNR and CDR2 FQNEAQ (reference sequence). There are 14 residues in the CDR3. The chain's CDR3 is CASSLQGALGEQFF. CDR3 DNA: TGTGCCAGCAGCTTACAGGGGGCCCTTGGTGAGCAGTTCTTC.